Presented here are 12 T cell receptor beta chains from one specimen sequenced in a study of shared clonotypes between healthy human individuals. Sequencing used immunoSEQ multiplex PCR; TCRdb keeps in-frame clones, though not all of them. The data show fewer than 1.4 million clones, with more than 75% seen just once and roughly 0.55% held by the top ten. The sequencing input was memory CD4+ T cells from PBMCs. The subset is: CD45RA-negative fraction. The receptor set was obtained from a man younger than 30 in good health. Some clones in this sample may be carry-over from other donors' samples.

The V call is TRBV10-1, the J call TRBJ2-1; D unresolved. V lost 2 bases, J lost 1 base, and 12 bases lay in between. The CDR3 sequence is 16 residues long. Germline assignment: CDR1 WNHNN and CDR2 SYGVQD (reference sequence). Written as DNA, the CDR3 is TGCGCCAGCAGTGAGACGACATTAGCATCCTACAATGAGCAGTTCTTC. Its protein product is CASSETTLASYNEQFF.

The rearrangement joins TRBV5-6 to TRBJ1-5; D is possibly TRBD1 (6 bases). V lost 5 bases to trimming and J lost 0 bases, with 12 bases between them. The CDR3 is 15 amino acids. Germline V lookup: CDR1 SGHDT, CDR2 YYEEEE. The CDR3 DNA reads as TGTGCCAGCAGTGACAGGATTTATAGCAATCAGCCCCAGCATTTT. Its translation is CASSDRIYSNQPQHF.

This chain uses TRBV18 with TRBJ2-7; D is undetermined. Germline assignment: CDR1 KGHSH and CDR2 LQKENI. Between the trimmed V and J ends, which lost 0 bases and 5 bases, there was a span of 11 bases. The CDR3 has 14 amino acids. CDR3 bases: TGTGCCAGCTCACCACCCGGACGGCCCGACGAGCAGTACTTC. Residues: CASSPPGRPDEQYF.

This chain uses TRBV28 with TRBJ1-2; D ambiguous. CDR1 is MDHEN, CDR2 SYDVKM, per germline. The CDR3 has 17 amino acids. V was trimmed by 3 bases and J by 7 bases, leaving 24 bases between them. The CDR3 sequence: CASSLRGIGPGGAGYTF. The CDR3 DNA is TGTGCCAGCAGTTTGCGGGGTATAGGACCGGGAGGCGCTGGCTACACCTTC.

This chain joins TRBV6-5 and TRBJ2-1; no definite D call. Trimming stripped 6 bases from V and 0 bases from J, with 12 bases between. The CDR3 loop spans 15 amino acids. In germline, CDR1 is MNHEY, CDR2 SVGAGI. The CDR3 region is CASSRFSGSYNEQFF. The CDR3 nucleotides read TGTGCCAGCAGCCGGTTCTCGGGCTCCTACAATGAGCAGTTCTTC.

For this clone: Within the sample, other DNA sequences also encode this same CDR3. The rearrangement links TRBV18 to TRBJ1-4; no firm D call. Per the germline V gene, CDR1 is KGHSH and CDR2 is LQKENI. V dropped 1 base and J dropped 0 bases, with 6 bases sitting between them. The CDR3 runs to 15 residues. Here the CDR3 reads CASSPQGPTNEKLFF. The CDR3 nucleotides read TGTGCCAGCTCACCACAAGGTCCAACTAATGAAAAACTGTTTTTT.

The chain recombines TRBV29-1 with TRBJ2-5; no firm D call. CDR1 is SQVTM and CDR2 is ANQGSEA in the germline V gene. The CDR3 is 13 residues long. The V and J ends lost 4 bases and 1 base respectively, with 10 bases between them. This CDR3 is CSVAAQPQETQYF. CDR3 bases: TGCAGCGTTGCGGCTCAGCCCCAAGAGACCCAGTACTTC.

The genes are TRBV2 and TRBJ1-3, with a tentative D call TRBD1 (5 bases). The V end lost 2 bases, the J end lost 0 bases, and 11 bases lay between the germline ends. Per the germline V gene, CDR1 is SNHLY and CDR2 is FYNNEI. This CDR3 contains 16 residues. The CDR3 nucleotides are TGTGCCAGCAGTGAATTGGGACGGGCCTCTGGAAACACCATATATTTT. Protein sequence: CASSELGRASGNTIYF. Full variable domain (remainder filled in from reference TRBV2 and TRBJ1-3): EPEVTQTPSHQVTQMGQEVILRCVPISNHLYFYWYRQILGQKVEFLVSFYNNEISEKSEIFDDQFSVERPDGSNFTLKIRSTKLEDSAMYFCASSELGRASGNTIYFGEGSWLTVV.

DNA for the CDR3: TGTGCCAGCAGCCAAGCTGGGGTAGCGGTCTACGAGCAGTACTTC. Protein product: CASSQAGVAVYEQYF. The chain couples TRBV7-6 to TRBJ2-7; TRBD2 might be the D (6 bases). CDR1 and CDR2 from the germline V gene are SGHVS and FNYEAQ. CDR3 size: 15 residues. Trimming left V 5 bases short and J 3 bases short, with 17 bases between. Supplemented by reference TRBV7-6 and TRBJ2-7, the full variable domain reads GAGVSQSPRYKVTKRGQDVALRCDPISGHVSLYWYRQALGQGPEFLTYFNYEAQQDKSGLPNDRFSAERPEGSISTLTIQRTEQRDSAMYRCASSQAGVAVYEQYFGPGTRLTVT.

The CDR3 is CAWSAFRDQYF. CDR3 nucleotides: TGTGCCTGGAGTGCCTTTCGGGACCAGTACTTC. The chain uses TRBV30 and TRBJ2-5, with D possibly matching TRBD2 (5 bases). Trimming removed 1 base from V and 10 bases from J, with 10 bases in between. The CDR3 has 11 residues. Looked up from germline, CDR1 is GTSNPN and CDR2 is SVGIG (reference sequence).

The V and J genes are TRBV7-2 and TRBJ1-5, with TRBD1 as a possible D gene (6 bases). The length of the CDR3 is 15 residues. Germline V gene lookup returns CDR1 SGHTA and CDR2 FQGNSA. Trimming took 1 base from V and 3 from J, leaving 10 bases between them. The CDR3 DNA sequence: TGTGCCAGCAGCTTAGTTGGGGACACCAATCAGCCCCAGCATTTT. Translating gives CASSLVGDTNQPQHF.

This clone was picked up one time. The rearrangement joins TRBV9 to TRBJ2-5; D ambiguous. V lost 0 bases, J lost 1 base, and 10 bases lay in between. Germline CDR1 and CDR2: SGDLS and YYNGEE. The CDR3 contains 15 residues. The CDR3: CASSVGPSSQETQYF. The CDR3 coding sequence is TGTGCCAGCAGCGTAGGTCCCAGCTCCCAAGAGACCCAGTACTTC.